This T cell receptor beta chain was captured in a study of T cell responses to AZD1222 COVID-19 vaccine. Study findings and constraints: At study baseline, merely a handful of AZD1222 recipients were seropositive.

A note on this clone: Its antigen is unknown.

This CDR3 has 12 residues. Germline V gives CDR1 MNHEY, CDR2 SVGAGI. The V end was cut by 11 bases, the J end by 3 bases, with 13 bases between. Produced via immunoSEQ multiplex PCR; TCRdb's table is partial and in-frame only. The table shows 150,000 to 180,000 clones, with 90% to 95% occurring only once. The TCR was taken from an adult who received the AZD1222 COVID-19 vaccine. Sequences were derived from peripheral blood, sampled 28 days after the second AZD1222 dose. This chain uses TRBV6-5 with TRBJ1-2; D unresolved. The chain's CDR3 is CASGRPHYGYTF. The CDR3 DNA is TGTGCCTCCGGACGGCCGCACTATGGCTACACCTTC.